This T cell receptor beta chain originates from a study of cytotoxic CD8 clonotypes in ibrutinib-treated CLL. Sequencing used immunoSEQ multiplex PCR; TCRdb keeps in-frame clones, though not all of them. Found here are around 140,000 clones, 80% of them singletons; the top ten hold roughly 7.2%. This CDR3 is 12 amino acids long. Trimming removed 2 bases at V and 8 bases at J, with 6 bases between. CDR1 MDHEN and CDR2 SYDVKM come from the germline V gene. As input for TCR beta libraries, around 2 micrograms of genomic DNA came from cryopreserved PBMCs. The origin of this receptor is a human donor with chronic lymphocytic leukemia. The specimen was PBMCs, collected after 36 months of ibrutinib treatment. The chain uses TRBV28 and TRBJ1-4, with D maybe TRBD1 (5 bases). The CDR3 region is CASSLDSEKLFF. The DNA of the CDR3 is TGTGCCAGCAGTTTAGACAGCGAAAAACTGTTTTTT.